The T cell receptor beta chain described here comes from a study of shared clonotypes between healthy human individuals (dated by TCRdb to about 2020). Study-level background: Three men and a couple of women, aged 18 to 49 years, made up the cohort. For each donor, three plates each were used for CD4 naive and CD4 memory, two plates were used for CD8 naive, and one plate was used for CD8 memory. To estimate repertoire size and how much clonotype sharing occurs between individuals, the study deeply sequenced the blood TCR repertoires of about five healthy adults. Libraries were prepared and TCR repertoires were sequenced by different laboratories using diverse techniques, in order to increase sequencing depth and limit assay-specific biases. Leukapheresis yielded between about 0.9 and 9 billion PBMCs per donor. Overall results and qualifications from the work: The genetic and exposure-history diversity represented was limited by the small number of donors. Compared with non-shared clonotypes, the clonotypes found in all four sorted-subset donors had higher generation probabilities. Even with the large sequencing depth, rarefaction of the sorted-subset datasets indicated that sequencing was incomplete. Around 5% of naive CD4, approximately 3.7% of naive CD8, roughly 2.4% of memory CD4, and 0.4% of memory CD8 clonotypes were shared across several donors. Naive subsets generally had larger estimated clonotype richness than memory subsets. Sampling was restricted to blood, and TCR repertoires in tissue are likely to differ from TCR repertoires in blood. Pairwise subsampling led to the expectation that sequencing depth would affect the degree of clonotype sharing among donors.

In its sample, this clone was seen a few times. What antigen it recognizes has not been identified. No qualities accompany the bases; no much larger clone lies one base away. Using the deep immunoSEQ assay, TCR CDR3 regions were amplified from genomic DNA by multiplex PCR. Genomic DNA extracted from each cell subset was distributed evenly over all wells of several immunoSEQ 96-well plates, and each plate served as one replicate. For sorted subsets, roughly 200 ng of genomic DNA, equivalent to roughly 30,000 T cell genomes, went into each replicate PCR. The purified libraries were quantified using a Qubit 3.0 fluorometer, sized with a Bioanalyzer 2100, and then quantified again using the KAPA Library Quantification kit. Every immunoSEQ 96-well plate was sequenced on a separate single-read 150-cycle Illumina NextSeq 550 flow cell. Per the source publication's procedure: The immunoSEQ output contained only junctional sequences without quality scores, so filtering could not match that applied to full-length reads. Sequences were annotated with PyIR, a Python wrapper for IgBLAST v1.9, using IMGT germline references to assign V/J genes and CDR3. Any read was removed if the V/J assignment was weak (E-value above 1e-6), the CDR3 was missing, or the read contained stop codons, out-of-frame junctions, or ambiguous translated residues. V3J clonotypes were defined as sequences sharing the same inferred V gene, J gene, and CDR3 amino acid sequence. Percentage overlap between repertoires was computed as shared unique clonotypes divided by the size of the smaller repertoire. Richness of each repertoire was evaluated using RTK rarefaction, the Chao1 estimator, and Recon v2.1 estimates of unobserved clonotypes. For all TCRbeta clonotypes obtained by the gDNA method from a few donors, generation probabilities were computed with OLGA. TCRdb stores this immuneACCESS table with in-frame sequences only. Part of the clones is absent; in the studies checked, under half of the shortfall reflects unresolved V genes, and no reason is known for the rest. V and J calls and clone size follow that table, whereas D and trimming were derived from the DNA. This sample gives 110,000 or so clones in total; around 71% of them show up just once. Together, the top ten hold approximately 25% of the sample.

Trimming at the junction amounts to 2 bases on V and 2 bases on J, and the germline ends lie 10 bases apart. CDR3 length: 14 amino acids, cysteine to phenylalanine. The kept DNA is CDR3 alone, 42 bases in frame from the first base. CDR1 and CDR2 (MNHNY, SVGAGI) derive from the germline V gene (reference sequence). Healthy HIV-negative adults with no recently reported acute infections or vaccinations were included as donors. Every donor was a Caucasian adult residing in Nashville, Tennessee, USA. CD8 memory samples combined magnetically selected CD45RO+ cells with CCR7-negative CD45RA+ effector memory (TemRA) cells. Blood was obtained by leukapheresis, after which PBMCs were separated by Ficoll-Histopaque density gradient centrifugation and cryopreserved in liquid nitrogen vapor phase. Purity and quantity of every magnetically sorted T cell population were checked by analytical flow cytometry. From each sorted fraction, genomic DNA was isolated and quantified by UV absorbance on a Nanodrop 2000c.

Material for sequencing was memory CD8+ T cells sorted from blood. The cell subset or site label, as the study defines it: CD45RO+ cells pooled with CCR7-negative TemRA cells. This clonotype was obtained from a woman between 25 and 40 years old in good health. The chain couples TRBV6-6 to TRBJ2-7; possibly the D gene is TRBD1, per 5 matching bases. The CDR3 has the sequence CASSYDSRTYEQYF. Read as DNA, the sequence is TGTGCCAGCAGTTACGACAGCCGCACCTACGAGCAGTACTTC.